This TCR beta chain was observed in a study of blood T cells in healthy people across ages (dated by TCRdb to between 2015 and 2017). Notes on the research overall: In model experiments, roughly one uniquely barcoded TCR beta cDNA molecule per two T cells was captured by template switching. Age-related changes in TCR beta repertoire diversity were measured in the study by deep sequencing normalized with unique cDNA molecular identifiers. For two donors (one aged 18 to 30 and one aged 80 or older), the study analyzed two additional independent replicas of 1 million unique cDNA reads from the same blood draw. To avoid experimental bias, donors of different ages were randomly spread across the sequencing lanes. The donors were split into four age groups: young (average around 15 years), middle-aged (about 40), aged (62) and long-lived (under 85). Overall results and qualifications from the work: Compared with the aged group, the long-lived group had more naive CD4+ T cells, fewer expanded clones and increased TCR diversity, suggesting age selection. Estimates of total diversity based on one million sequenced T cells were regarded as lower bounds and as underestimates. Donor CMV infection status was unknown, potentially confounding age-related changes in expanded clonotypes. Since profiling was done on bulk unsorted PBMCs, naive and antigen-experienced compartments could not be conclusively compared. The percentage of naive T cells measured by flow cytometry correlated strongly with observed TCR beta diversity. Observed TCR beta diversity per million T cells fell roughly linearly with age, and a significant reduction was already apparent by age around 44.

Inclusive of the bounding cysteine and phenylalanine, the CDR3 is 12 residues long. The kept DNA is CDR3 alone, 36 bases in frame from the first base. CDR1 and CDR2, per the germline V gene, are ENHRY and SYGVKD. Library preparation used 5' RACE. TCRdb lists the instrument as Illumina HiSeq 2500. A second PCR of about 7 to 12 cycles was run with a J-beta primer mix and a sample-barcoded 5' primer. Each TCR beta cDNA molecule received a unique molecular identifier from a template-switch 5' adaptor carrying 12 random nucleotides. Each sample yielded at least 2.5 million CDR3-containing paired-end reads. All of the RNA was converted into first-strand cDNA using the Mint cDNA synthesis kit, with a TRBC-specific oligonucleotide serving as the primer. Following uracil-DNA glycosylase treatment, a first 18-cycle PCR with universal primers M1SS and BC2_uni_R was performed on all cDNA. The paper's data handling went like this. Each sample was normalized by randomly selecting 1 million high-quality reads, each carrying a distinct molecular identifier. Instead of being binned into consensus sequences, reads that shared molecular identifiers were thrown out. MiTCR, set to a Q25 quality threshold and the strictest error-elimination algorithm, was used for CDR3 identification, clonotype clustering and error correction. Lower-bound total TCR beta diversity was estimated with a nonparametric unseen species model using Euler transformation. The public reads were quality trimmed at Q25 with fastp and then assembled into clones with MiXCR by TCRdb, keeping productive beta chains. Here each entry gathers all rows of one CDR3 protein and keeps the most common genes and DNA. None of the V and J calls come from the authors' own analysis; TCRdb made them. In this sample the table shows 1.4 million or so distinct CDR3 sequences, about 42% of which occur a single time. 4% of the sample belongs to the ten largest clones.

The donors were under 40 Caucasian individuals from Russia, aged roughly 6 to 90 years, who were systemically healthy. Roughly 10 milliliters of peripheral blood were collected from each donor into EDTA-treated Vacutainer tubes. PBMCs were isolated by Ficoll-Paque density-gradient centrifugation, with at least 7 million obtained per sample. Trizol reagent was used to extract total RNA from the PBMCs, yielding at least 6 micrograms per sample. For every donor, flow cytometry on a PBMC aliquot measured the percentage of naive CD45RAhigh/CD27high T cells. About this clonotype: Which antigen it targets is not known. An end of the junction differs from the germline gene, which may be a read error.

The TCR was taken from a woman aged 18-29 years in good health. Rearrangement joined TRBV10-3 to TRBJ2-7; the D gene cannot be resolved reliably. Sample: blood. The CDR3 protein: CAVSAQSYEQYF. The DNA sequence reads TGTGCCGTCAGCGCCCAATCCTACGAGCAGTACTTC.